This T cell receptor (beta chain) was obtained from a study of vaccination and CD4 T cells after COVID-19. Looking at the study overall: A positive SARS-CoV-2 nasal swab PCR result was recorded for each convalescent patient; about 9 were mild and one severe. Controls used CEFX viral epitopes (positive), HIV-1 Nef peptides (negative), or no peptide.

Treatment in this sample: roughly 10-day PBMC culture with coronavirus spike peptide pools or control peptides (ViraFEST assay). The germline V and J ends were trimmed by 5 bases and 2 bases, with 12 bases remaining between them. The germline CDR1 and CDR2 sequences are GTSNPN and SVGIG (reference sequence). The CDR3 loop spans 13 amino acids. The Oncomine TCR Beta short-read assay was applied to DNA of cultured CD4+ T cells. TCRdb recomputed calls from the PCR reads with MiXCR, one row per CDR3 protein. Among 8,000 to 9,500 distinct CDR3 sequences listed, roughly two thirds were seen once. As concerns this clonotype: The antigen is undetermined.

J is TRBJ1-2 and V is TRBV30, with D possibly TRBD1 on 5 matching bases. This sequence was found in a human donor who had recovered from COVID-19. What was sequenced was CD4+ T cells from blood, cultured in vitro. The CDR3 protein is CAWGRGTNYGYTF. Written as DNA, the CDR3 is TGTGCCTGGGGACGGGGGACCAACTATGGCTACACCTTC.